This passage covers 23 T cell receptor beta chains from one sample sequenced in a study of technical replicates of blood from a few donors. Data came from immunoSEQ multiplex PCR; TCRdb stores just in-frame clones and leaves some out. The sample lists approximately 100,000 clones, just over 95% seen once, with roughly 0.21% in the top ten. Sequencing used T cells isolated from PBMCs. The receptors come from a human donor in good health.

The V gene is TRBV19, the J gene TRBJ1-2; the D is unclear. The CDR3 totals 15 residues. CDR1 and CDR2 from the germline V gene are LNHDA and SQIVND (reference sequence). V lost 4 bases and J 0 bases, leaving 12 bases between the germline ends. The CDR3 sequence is CASSTRADANYGYTF. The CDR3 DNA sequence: TGTGCCAGTAGTACCCGAGCTGATGCTAACTATGGCTACACCTTC.

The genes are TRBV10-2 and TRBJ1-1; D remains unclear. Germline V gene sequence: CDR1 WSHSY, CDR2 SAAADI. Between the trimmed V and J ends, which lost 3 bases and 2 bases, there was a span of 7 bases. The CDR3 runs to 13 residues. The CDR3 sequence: CASSERGNTEAFF. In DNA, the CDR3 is TGCGCCAGCAGTGAACGGGGAAACACTGAAGCTTTCTTT.

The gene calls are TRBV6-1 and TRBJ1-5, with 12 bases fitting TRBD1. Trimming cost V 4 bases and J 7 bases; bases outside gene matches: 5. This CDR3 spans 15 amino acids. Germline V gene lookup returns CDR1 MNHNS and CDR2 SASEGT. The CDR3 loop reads CASSGGTGGAQPQHF. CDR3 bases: TGTGCCAGCAGTGGTGGGACAGGGGGCGCGCAGCCCCAGCATTTT.

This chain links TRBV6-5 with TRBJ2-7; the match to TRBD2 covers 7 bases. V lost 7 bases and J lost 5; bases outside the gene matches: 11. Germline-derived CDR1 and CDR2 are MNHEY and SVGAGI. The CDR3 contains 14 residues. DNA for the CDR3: TGTGCCAGCAAGGGCCGAGCGGGAAAGAACGAGCAGTACTTC. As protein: CASKGRAGKNEQYF.

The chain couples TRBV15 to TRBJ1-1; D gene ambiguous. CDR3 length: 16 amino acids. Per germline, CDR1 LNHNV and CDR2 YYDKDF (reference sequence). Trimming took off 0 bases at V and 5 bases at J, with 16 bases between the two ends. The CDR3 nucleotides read TGTGCCACCAGCAGAGATTCGGGGTTAGGAGGGACTGAAGCTTTCTTT. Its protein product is CATSRDSGLGGTEAFF.

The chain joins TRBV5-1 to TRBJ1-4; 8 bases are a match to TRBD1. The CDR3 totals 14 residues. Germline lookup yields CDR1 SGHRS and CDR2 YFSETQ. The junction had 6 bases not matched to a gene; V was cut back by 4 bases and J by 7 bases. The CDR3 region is CASSTGQAGEKLFF. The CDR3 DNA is TGCGCCAGCAGCACGGGACAGGCGGGTGAAAAACTGTTTTTT.

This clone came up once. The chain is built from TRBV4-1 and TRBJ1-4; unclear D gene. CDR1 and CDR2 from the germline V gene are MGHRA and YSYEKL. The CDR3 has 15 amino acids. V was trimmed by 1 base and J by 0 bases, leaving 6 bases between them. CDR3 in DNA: TGCGCCAGCAGCCAAGGGACTTCAACTAATGAAAAACTGTTTTTT. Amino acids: CASSQGTSTNEKLFF.

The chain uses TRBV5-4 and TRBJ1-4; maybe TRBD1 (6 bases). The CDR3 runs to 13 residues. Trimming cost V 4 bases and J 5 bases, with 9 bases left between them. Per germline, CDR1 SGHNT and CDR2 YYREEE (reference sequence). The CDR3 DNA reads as TGTGCCAGCAGCCGGACAGAAAATGAAAAACTGTTTTTT. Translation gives CASSRTENEKLFF.

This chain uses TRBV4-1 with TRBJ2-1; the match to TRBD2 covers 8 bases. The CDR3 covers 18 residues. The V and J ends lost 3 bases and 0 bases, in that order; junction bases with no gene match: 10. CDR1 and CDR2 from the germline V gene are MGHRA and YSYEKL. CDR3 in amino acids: CASSQYQLAASSYNEQFF. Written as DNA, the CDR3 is TGCGCCAGCAGCCAGTACCAACTAGCGGCGAGCTCCTACAATGAGCAGTTCTTC.

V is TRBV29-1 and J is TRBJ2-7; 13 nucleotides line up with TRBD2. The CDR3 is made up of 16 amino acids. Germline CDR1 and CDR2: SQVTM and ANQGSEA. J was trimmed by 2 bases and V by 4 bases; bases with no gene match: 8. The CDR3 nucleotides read TGCAGCGTTGGATCCCCCACTAGCGGGAGGGCCTACGAGCAGTACTTC. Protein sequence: CSVGSPTSGRAYEQYF.

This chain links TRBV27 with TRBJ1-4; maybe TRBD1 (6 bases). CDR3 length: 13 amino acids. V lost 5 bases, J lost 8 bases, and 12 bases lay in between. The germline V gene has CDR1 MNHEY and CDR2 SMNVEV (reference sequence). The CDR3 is CASSPGQLEKLFF. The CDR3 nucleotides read TGTGCCAGCAGTCCCGGACAGCTCGAAAAACTGTTTTTT. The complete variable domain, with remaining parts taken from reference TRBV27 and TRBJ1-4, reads EAQVTQNPRYLITVTGKKLTVTCSQNMNHEYMSWYRQDPGLGLRQIYYSMNVEVTDKGDVPEGYKVSRKEKRNFPLILESPSPNQTSLYFCASSPGQLEKLFFGSGTQLSVL.

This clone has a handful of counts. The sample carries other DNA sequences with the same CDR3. Here the CDR3 reads CASSEQGNTEAFF. Written as DNA, the CDR3 is TGCGCCAGCAGCGAACAGGGAAACACTGAAGCTTTCTTT. The chain links TRBV5-1 to TRBJ1-1, with D perhaps TRBD1 (6 bases). This CDR3 contains 13 residues. V gave up 4 bases and J gave up 2 bases, with 9 bases separating them. Per germline, CDR1 SGHRS and CDR2 YFSETQ.

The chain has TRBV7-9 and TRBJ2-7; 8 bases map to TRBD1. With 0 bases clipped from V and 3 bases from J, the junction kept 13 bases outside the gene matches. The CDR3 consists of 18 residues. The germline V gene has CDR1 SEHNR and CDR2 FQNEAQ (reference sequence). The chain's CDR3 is CASSLAGQGWTQNYEQYF. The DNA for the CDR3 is TGTGCCAGCAGCTTAGCAGGACAGGGATGGACCCAGAACTACGAGCAGTACTTC. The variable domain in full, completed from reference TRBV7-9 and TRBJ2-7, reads DTGVSQNPRHKITKRGQNVTFRCDPISEHNRLYWYRQTLGQGPEFLTYFQNEAQLEKSRLLSDRFSAERPKGSFSTLEIQRTEQGDSAMYLCASSLAGQGWTQNYEQYFGPGTRLTVT.

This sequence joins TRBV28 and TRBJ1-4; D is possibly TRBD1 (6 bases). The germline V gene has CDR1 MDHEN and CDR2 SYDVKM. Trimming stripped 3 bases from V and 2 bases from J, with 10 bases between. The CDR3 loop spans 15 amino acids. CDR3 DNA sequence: TGTGCCAGCAGTTTCAGGGGCCTTACTAATGAAAAACTGTTTTTT. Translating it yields CASSFRGLTNEKLFF.

Here the CDR3 reads CAISEGRGRGQETQYF. CDR3 in DNA: TGTGCCATCAGTGAAGGCAGGGGGAGAGGTCAAGAGACCCAGTACTTC. This chain connects TRBV10-3 to TRBJ2-5; 7 bases agree with TRBD1. The CDR3 spans 16 residues. Germline-derived CDR1 and CDR2 are ENHRY and SYGVKD. Trimming took 3 bases from V and 2 from J; bases not matched to a gene: 9.

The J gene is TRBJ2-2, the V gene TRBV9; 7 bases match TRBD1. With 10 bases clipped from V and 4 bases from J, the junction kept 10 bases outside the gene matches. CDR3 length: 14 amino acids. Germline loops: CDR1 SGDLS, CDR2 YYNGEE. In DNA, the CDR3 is TGTGCCGCCTCCCAGGGGGTGAGCACCGGGGAGCTGTTTTTT. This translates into CAASQGVSTGELFF.

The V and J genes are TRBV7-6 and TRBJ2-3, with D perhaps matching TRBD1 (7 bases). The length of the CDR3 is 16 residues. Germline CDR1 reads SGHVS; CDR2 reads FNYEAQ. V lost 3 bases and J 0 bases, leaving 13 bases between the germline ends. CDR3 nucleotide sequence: TGTGCCAGCAGCTTTCAGGGGGGACCTAGCACAGATACGCAGTATTTT. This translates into CASSFQGGPSTDTQYF.

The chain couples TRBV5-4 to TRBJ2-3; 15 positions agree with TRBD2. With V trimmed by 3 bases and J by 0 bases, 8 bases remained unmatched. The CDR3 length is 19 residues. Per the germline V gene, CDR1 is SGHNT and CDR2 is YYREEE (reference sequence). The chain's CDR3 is CASSSAGTSGGPSTDTQYF. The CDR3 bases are TGTGCCAGCAGCTCGGCCGGGACTAGCGGGGGGCCTAGCACAGATACGCAGTATTTT.

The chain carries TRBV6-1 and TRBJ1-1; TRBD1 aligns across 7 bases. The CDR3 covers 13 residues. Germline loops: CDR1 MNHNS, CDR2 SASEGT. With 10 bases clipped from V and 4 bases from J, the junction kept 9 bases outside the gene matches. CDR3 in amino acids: CAIRLQGPTEAFF. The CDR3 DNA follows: TGTGCCATAAGACTACAGGGGCCCACTGAAGCTTTCTTT.

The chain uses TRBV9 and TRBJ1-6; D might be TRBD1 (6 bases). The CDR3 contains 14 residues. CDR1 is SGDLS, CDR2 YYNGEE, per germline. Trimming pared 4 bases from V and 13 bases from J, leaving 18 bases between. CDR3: CASSLDSQILPLHF. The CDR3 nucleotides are TGTGCCAGCAGCCTGGACAGCCAGATTCTCCCCCTCCACTTT.

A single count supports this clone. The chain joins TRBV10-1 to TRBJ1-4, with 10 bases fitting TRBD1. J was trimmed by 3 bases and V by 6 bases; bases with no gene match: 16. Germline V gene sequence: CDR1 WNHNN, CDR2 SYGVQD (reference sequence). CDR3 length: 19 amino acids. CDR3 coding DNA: TGCGCCAGCAGCCCCTATCCGGGACAGGGGTTAACTTCTAATGAAAAACTGTTTTTT. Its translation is CASSPYPGQGLTSNEKLFF.

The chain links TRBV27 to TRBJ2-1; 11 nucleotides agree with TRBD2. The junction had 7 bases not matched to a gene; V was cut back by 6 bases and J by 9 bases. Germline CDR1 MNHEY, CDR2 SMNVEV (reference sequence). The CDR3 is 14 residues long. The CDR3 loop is CASSNSGGGLEQFF. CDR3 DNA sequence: TGTGCCAGCAGCAATAGCGGGGGGGGTCTTGAGCAGTTCTTC.

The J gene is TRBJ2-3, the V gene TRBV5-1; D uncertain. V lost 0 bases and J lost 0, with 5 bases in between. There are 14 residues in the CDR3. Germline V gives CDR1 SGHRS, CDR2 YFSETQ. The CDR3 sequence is CASSLGLSTDTQYF. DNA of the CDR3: TGCGCCAGCAGCTTGGGTCTAAGCACAGATACGCAGTATTTT.